The rows below give T cell receptor beta chains drawn from one sample of a study of cytomegalovirus exposure and HLA in healthy donors. Sequencing was performed with immunoSEQ multiplex PCR; in TCRdb, only in-frame clones are kept and a portion is missing. The table includes tens of thousands of clones, 65% to 80% detected once. The sample comprised PBMCs. The receptor set was obtained from a man aged 30-40 years in good health and CMV-seropositive. The CDR3 runs from the conserved cysteine through the conserved F or W. D genes are given only for firm matches. Part of the rows lack a size; the others show once, few, many or a class for expanded clones.

j_gene | d_gene | v_gene | abundance | CDR3nt | CDR3aa
TRBJ2-1 | - | TRBV7-9 | - | TGTGCCAGCAGCTTAGGGTCGGGTTTAGGCCACAATGAGCAGTTCTTC | CASSLGSGLGHNEQFF
TRBJ1-5 | TRBD1 | TRBV6-6 | few | TGTGCCAGCAGTCAAACGGGACAGGCTAGCGGTCAGCCCCAGCATTTT | CASSQTGQASGQPQHF
TRBJ2-4 | - | TRBV21-1 | - | TGTGCCAGCAGTTCGGGGAACTTC | CASSSGNF
TRBJ2-7 | TRBD1 | TRBV19 | - | TGTGCCAGTAGTCCAGGACAGGGGGGTTACGAGCAGTACTTC | CASSPGQGGYEQYF
TRBJ2-1 | - | TRBV9 | - | TGTGCCAGCAGTCGGCGGGACCGGACGAATGAGCAGTTCTTC | CASSRRDRTNEQFF
TRBJ2-3 | - | TRBV6-5 | few | TGTGCCAGCAGTTATGGCAGCACAGATACGCAGTATTTT | CASSYGSTDTQYF
TRBJ1-2 | TRBD1 | TRBV19 | - | TGTGCCAGTAGTACCCGACAGGGAGACTATGGCTACACCTTC | CASSTRQGDYGYTF
TRBJ2-3 | TRBD1 | TRBV10-1 | few | TGCGCCAGCAGCACCAAAGACAGGGACGACGCAGATACGCAGTATTTT | CASSTKDRDDADTQYF
TRBJ2-3 | TRBD2 | TRBV30 | - | TGTGCCTGGAGTGCCGACGGGGGGAGAGCAGATACGCAGTATTTT | CAWSADGGRADTQYF
TRBJ2-5 | TRBD1 | TRBV5-6 | - | TGTGCCAGCAGCGAGGGTAGGGACAGGGGATCTGAGACCCAGTACTTC | CASSEGRDRGSETQYF
TRBJ1-6 | - | TRBV7-3 | - | TGTGCCAGCAGCTCAGGGAATTCACCCCTCCACTTT | CASSSGNSPLHF
TRBJ2-3 | TRBD2 | TRBV7-6 | - | TGTGCCAGCAGCTTCCGAACACCTTTAGCGGGGGTCACAGATACGCAGTATTTT | CASSFRTPLAGVTDTQYF
TRBJ2-2 | - | TRBV6-6 | - | TGTGCCAGCAGTTACTCGTCCGGGGGGAACACCGGGGAGCTGTTTTTT | CASSYSSGGNTGELFF
TRBJ1-5 | - | TRBV7-7 | once | TGTGCCAGCAGCCCCCGGGGCCGGGGGGGTATAAGCAATCAGCCCCAGCATTTT | CASSPRGRGGISNQPQHF
TRBJ2-3 | TRBD2 | TRBV9 | - | TGTGCCAGCAGCGAACTAGCGGCATACACAGATACGCAGTATTTT | CASSELAAYTDTQYF
TRBJ2-3 | - | TRBV11-1 | - | TGTGCCAGCAGCTTCGGGGCAGATACGCAGTATTTT | CASSFGADTQYF
TRBJ1-3 | TRBD1 | TRBV7-9 | - | TGTGCCAGCAGCCCCACCGGACAGGGGGTTGGAAACACCATATATTTT | CASSPTGQGVGNTIYF
TRBJ2-3 | TRBD2 | TRBV4-2 | once | TGTGCCAGCAGCCGCGGACTAGCGGGGGGGGGAACAGATACGCAGTATTTT | CASSRGLAGGGTDTQYF
TRBJ1-5 | - | TRBV15 | - | TGTGCCACCAGCGGAGACAAGGGAGATATTCAGCCCCAGCATTTT | CATSGDKGDIQPQHF
TRBJ1-2 | TRBD1 | TRBV5-1 | - | TGCGCCAGCAGCTTAGGGACAGGGAATGGCTACACCTTC | CASSLGTGNGYTF
TRBJ2-3 | TRBD2 | TRBV5-4 | - | TGTGCCAGCAGCTTGAGGCTAGCGGGGGGACGCACAGATACGCAGTATTTT | CASSLRLAGGRTDTQYF
TRBJ2-7 | - | TRBV28 | - | TGTGCCGGGAGGGCAGGGGGCAAATACGAGCAGTACTTC | CAGRAGGKYEQYF
TRBJ2-7 | - | TRBV7-7 | once | TGTGCTAGCAGCTTAGCGCACGGGAGCTCCTACGAGCAGTACTTC | CASSLAHGSSYEQYF
TRBJ1-1 | - | TRBV28 | - | TGTGCCAGCAGTTTAATTGCAGGCAACACTGAAGCTTTCTTT | CASSLIAGNTEAFF
TRBJ2-7 | - | TRBV28 | - | TGTGCCAGCAGTTCTCCTCCAGGGAATTACGAGCAGTACTTC | CASSSPPGNYEQYF
TRBJ1-2 | - | TRBV12-5 | - | TGTGCTAGTGGTTTGTTCCTCTCCGCACAGGGCAACTATGGCTACACCTTC | CASGLFLSAQGNYGYTF
TRBJ2-7 | TRBD1 | TRBV5-5 | few | TGTGCCAGCAGCCAAAGAGTGGGACAGGACCTTTTCGCGCAGTACTTC | CASSQRVGQDLFAQYF
TRBJ2-7 | - | TRBV7-6 | once | TGTGCCAGCAGCTCAAGGTCTCGGGGCGAGCAGTACTTC | CASSSRSRGEQYF
TRBJ2-7 | TRBD1 | TRBV6-5 | - | TGTGCCAGCCTCACCGGGACAGGGGGCTCCTACGAGCAGTACTTC | CASLTGTGGSYEQYF
TRBJ1-4 | - | TRBV5-1 | few | TGCGCCAGCAGCTTGGGACATCCAACTAATGAAAAACTGTTTTTT | CASSLGHPTNEKLFF
TRBJ1-6 | TRBD1 | TRBV5-1 | - | TGCGCCAGCAGCTTATACGACAGGGATAATTCACCCCTCCACTTT | CASSLYDRDNSPLHF
TRBJ1-2 | TRBD1 | TRBV5-1 | - | TGCGCCAGCAACGACGGGACAGGGGGGAATGGCTACACCTTC | CASNDGTGGNGYTF
TRBJ2-5 | TRBD2 | TRBV7-9 | - | TGTGCCAGCAGCTCAATTAGCGGGGCCGGGGGGACCCAGTACTTC | CASSSISGAGGTQYF
TRBJ2-1 | - | TRBV14 | - | TGTGCCAGCAGCCAGAGCTCCTACAATGAGCAGTTCTTC | CASSQSSYNEQFF
TRBJ1-5 | - | TRBV10-3 | - | TGTGCCATCAGTGTCGGGGAAAAGGAGCCCCAGCATTTT | CAISVGEKEPQHF
TRBJ2-3 | - | TRBV9 | - | TGTGCCAGCAGCGGCACAACAGATACGCAGTATTTT | CASSGTTDTQYF
TRBJ2-7 | TRBD2 | TRBV27 | few | TGTGCCAGCAGTGCGGGGGTGGGGGGGGTCTACGAGCAGTACTTC | CASSAGVGGVYEQYF
TRBJ2-7 | - | TRBV6-5 | few | TGTGCCAGCAGTTTCTCCGGCGAGCAGTACTTC | CASSFSGEQYF
TRBJ2-3 | TRBD2 | TRBV5-5 | - | TGTGCCAGCAGCTTGGACGGGGGGGCAATTGGTGATACGCAGTATTTT | CASSLDGGAIGDTQYF
TRBJ2-1 | TRBD1 | TRBV4-1 | - | TGCGCCAGCAGCCAAGACAGGCGGCAGGGGGAGTACAATGAGCAGTTCTTC | CASSQDRRQGEYNEQFF
TRBJ1-5 | TRBD1 | TRBV5-1 | - | TGCGCCAGCAGCCCCACAGGGGGTGGCAATCAGCCCCAGCATTTT | CASSPTGGGNQPQHF
TRBJ1-5 | - | TRBV4-3 | few | TGCGCCAGCAGCCAAGGGCGGGGTCAGCCCCAGCATTTT | CASSQGRGQPQHF
TRBJ1-1 | TRBD1 | TRBV7-2 | - | TGTGCCAGCAGCTTAGGGGGGACAGGGGCGCGGACTGAAGCTTTCTTT | CASSLGGTGARTEAFF
TRBJ2-2 | - | TRBV5-1 | - | TGCGCCAGCAGCCCCGGCGGGCCTTCGACCGGGGAGCTGTTTTTT | CASSPGGPSTGELFF